A selection of T cell receptor beta chains follows, all from one sample in a study of blood T cell repertoires in COVID-19. The repertoire was sequenced with immunoSEQ multiplex PCR; TCRdb's copy has only in-frame clones and lacks some. This sample has roughly 250,000 clones, with approximately 80% found just once. Source material: peripheral blood. Source of these receptors: a woman in her sixties or seventies with active or convalescent COVID-19. CDR3s include the opening cysteine and the closing phenylalanine or tryptophan. Each record gives: J gene, V gene, CDR3 protein.

TRBJ1-2 TRBV4-1 CASSQDTGGQGYTF
TRBJ1-1 TRBV14 CASSQELGTAEAFF
TRBJ2-2 TRBV13 CASSAGAGELFF
TRBJ2-3 TRBV7-9 CASSLGGVSGSDTQYF
TRBJ2-2 TRBV28 CASRLLRQGLLFF
TRBJ1-6 TRBV6-4 CASSVQGALGSYNSPLHF
TRBJ2-6 TRBV5-8 CASSLRGANVLTF
TRBJ1-2 TRBV6-1 CASSESGQAHLYTF
TRBJ1-1 TRBV6-2/TRBV6-3 CASSYSNVDTEAFF
TRBJ2-3 TRBV10-3 CAISRDRDTDTQYF
TRBJ2-5 TRBV30 CAWSVRGLVYF
TRBJ2-2 TRBV2 CASKAESGELFF
TRBJ1-2 TRBV6-1 CASSERGTRGYTF
TRBJ2-1 TRBV7-2 CASSFRLAGGSSYNEQFF
TRBJ2-1 TRBV6-5 CASRPGLALFNEQFF
TRBJ1-6 TRBV25-1 CASSQMTGGNSPLHF
TRBJ1-4 TRBV10-3 CAISESSRVGEKLFF
TRBJ2-1 TRBV7-2 CASSPDYQRYNEQFF
TRBJ1-1 TRBV20-1 CSASKDLRTEAFF
TRBJ2-7 TRBV25-1 CASPRRGQGQYEQYF
TRBJ2-4 TRBV5-4 CASSLGSGGGAKNIQYF
TRBJ2-1 TRBV29-1 CSVQGQGAYNEQFF
TRBJ1-6 TRBV7-6 CASSASQNSPLHF
TRBJ2-2 TRBV7-9 CASSPPQTGELFF
TRBJ1-3 TRBV19 CASTNTQGMGGNTIYF
TRBJ2-2 TRBV7-3 CASSQNGGSATGELFF
TRBJ2-6 TRBV5-1 CASSWGPGQINVLTF
TRBJ2-1 TRBV7-2 CASSLSGPGAYDEQFF
TRBJ1-1 TRBV4-1 CASSRPDRTEAFF
TRBJ2-7 TRBV27 CASVSDGSYEQYF
TRBJ1-2 TRBV11-2 CASSFGSPVNYGYTF
TRBJ1-4 TRBV6-5 CASSYTAATNEKLFF
TRBJ2-3 TRBV5-1 CASSLGDLTDTQYF
TRBJ2-3 TRBV27 CASSVSGNTQYF
TRBJ1-2 TRBV6-1 CASSERGGYTF
TRBJ1-5 TRBV6-5 CASRDRGEQPQHF
TRBJ2-5 TRBV6-5 CASSSLAGEETQYF
TRBJ2-5 TRBV19 CASSMQANQETQYF
TRBJ2-7 TRBV16 CASSQSTRVEEQYF
TRBJ2-3 TRBV3-1/TRBV3-2 CASSQGLAGGPGTDTQYF
TRBJ1-4 TRBV4-1 CASSPTRGLGEKLFF
TRBJ2-7 TRBV19 CASSIGDRAYEQYF
TRBJ1-1 TRBV11-1 CASSLVLNEAFF
TRBJ1-2 TRBV28 CASSLQGAQGDYGYTF
TRBJ1-2 TRBV3-1/TRBV3-2 CASSQATGNYGYTF
TRBJ1-1 TRBV30 CAWSKRGGTEAFF
TRBJ2-1 TRBV19 CASSIGSLAGGGEQFF
TRBJ2-1 TRBV24-1 CATSDPGLAGSSYNEQFF
TRBJ2-5 TRBV2 CASRLEAGGAETQYF
TRBJ1-1 TRBV5-1 CASSSDRYTEAFF
TRBJ2-5 TRBV3-1/TRBV3-2 CATGNRAQETQYF
TRBJ2-2 TRBV9 CASSRGGTSGDELFF
TRBJ1-5 TRBV7-9 CASSRDRGYQPQHF
TRBJ1-1 TRBV7-9 CASSASEENEAFF
TRBJ2-3 TRBV5-1 CASSLVLGSSGRTDTQYF
TRBJ2-7 TRBV29-1 CSVDEQGVEQYF
TRBJ1-6 TRBV5-1 CASSLYPPQGNNSPLHF
TRBJ1-1 TRBV10-1 CASSEGGDPRWGYGNTEAFF
TRBJ2-4 TRBV7-9 CASSVGQGIQYF
TRBJ1-3 TRBV6-1 CASSEAGGQGNTIYF